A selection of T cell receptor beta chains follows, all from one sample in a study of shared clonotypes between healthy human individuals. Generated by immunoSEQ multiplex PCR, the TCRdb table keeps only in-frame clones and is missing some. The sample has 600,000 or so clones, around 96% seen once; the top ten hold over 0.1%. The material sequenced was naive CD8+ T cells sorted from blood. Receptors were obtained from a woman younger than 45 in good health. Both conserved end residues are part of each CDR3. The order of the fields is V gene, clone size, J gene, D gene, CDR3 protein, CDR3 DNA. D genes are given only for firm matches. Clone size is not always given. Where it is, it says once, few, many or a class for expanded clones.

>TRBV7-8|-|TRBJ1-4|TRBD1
CASRQGTNEKLFF
TGTGCCAGTCGACAGGGAACTAATGAAAAACTGTTTTTT
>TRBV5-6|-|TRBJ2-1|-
CASSLGENEQFF
TGTGCCAGCAGCTTGGGAGAGAATGAGCAGTTCTTC
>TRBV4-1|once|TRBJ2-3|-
CASSQDPTETQYF
TGCGCCAGCAGCCAAGACCCGACTGAAACGCAGTATTTT
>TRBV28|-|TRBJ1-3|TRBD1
CASRWTGWDNTIYF
TGTGCCAGCAGGTGGACAGGATGGGACAACACCATATATTTT
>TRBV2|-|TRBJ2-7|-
CASSVWALTYEQYF
TGTGCCAGCAGTGTCTGGGCGTTGACCTACGAGCAGTACTTC
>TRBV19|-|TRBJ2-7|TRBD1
CASSIAGQGAISEQYF
TGTGCCAGTAGTATAGCGGGACAGGGGGCCATTTCTGAGCAGTACTTC
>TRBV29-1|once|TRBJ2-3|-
CSPIAASTDTQYF
TGCAGCCCGATAGCGGCGAGCACAGATACGCAGTATTTT
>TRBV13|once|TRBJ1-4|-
CASSVTDNEKLFF
TGTGCCAGCAGCGTCACAGATAATGAAAAACTGTTTTTT
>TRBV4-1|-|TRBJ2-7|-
CASSQGPYSSYEQYF
TGCGCCAGCAGCCAAGGTCCCTACAGCTCCTACGAGCAGTACTTC
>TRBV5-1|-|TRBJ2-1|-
CASRTGTVDYGSRFQEQFF
TGCGCCAGCAGAACCGGGACAGTTGATTACGGGAGTCGGTTTCAGGAGCAGTTCTTC
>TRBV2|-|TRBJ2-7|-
CASSESEGEQYF
TGTGCCAGCAGTGAATCGGAGGGCGAGCAGTACTTC
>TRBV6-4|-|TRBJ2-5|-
CASSVVAGETQYF
TGTGCCAGCAGTGTAGTGGCGGGGGAGACCCAGTACTTC
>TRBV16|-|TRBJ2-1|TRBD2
CASSQLWTSGSYEQFF
TGTGCCAGCAGCCAATTGTGGACTAGCGGGAGCTATGAGCAGTTCTTC
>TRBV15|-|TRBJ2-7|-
CATSGKGGLREQYF
TGTGCCACCAGCGGAAAAGGGGGGCTTCGGGAGCAGTACTTC
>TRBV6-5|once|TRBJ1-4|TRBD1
CASSYGTGTEKLFF
TGTGCCAGCAGTTACGGGACAGGGACTGAAAAACTGTTTTTT
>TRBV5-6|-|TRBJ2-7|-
CASSCRDGSYEQYF
TGTGCCAGCAGCTGCCGGGACGGATCCTACGAGCAGTACTTC
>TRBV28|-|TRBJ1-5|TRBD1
CASSEAGTGGRQPQHF
TGTGCCAGCAGTGAAGCCGGGACAGGGGGCCGACAGCCCCAGCATTTT
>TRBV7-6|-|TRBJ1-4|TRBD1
CASSLVTGDNEKLFF
TGTGCCAGCAGCTTGGTCACAGGGGATAATGAAAAACTGTTTTTT
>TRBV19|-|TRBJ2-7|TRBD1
CASRGTGAFEQYF
TGTGCCAGTAGAGGGACAGGGGCGTTCGAGCAGTACTTC
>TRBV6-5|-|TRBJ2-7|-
CASSYSGGSSSYEQYF
TGTGCCAGCAGTTACTCCGGGGGTAGCAGCTCCTACGAGCAGTACTTC
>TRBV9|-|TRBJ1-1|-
CASSSDTEAFF
TGTGCCAGCAGCTCCGACACCGAAGCTTTCTTT
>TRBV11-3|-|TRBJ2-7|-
CASSLGTATRYYEQYF
TGTGCCAGCAGCTTAGGGACCGCGACCCGCTACTACGAGCAGTACTTC
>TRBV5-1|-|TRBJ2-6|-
CASSSGRSGANVLTF
TGCGCCAGCAGCTCCGGACGCTCTGGGGCCAACGTCCTGACTTTC
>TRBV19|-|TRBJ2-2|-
CASSITPDAGELFF
TGTGCCAGTAGTATTACACCGGACGCCGGGGAGCTGTTTTTT
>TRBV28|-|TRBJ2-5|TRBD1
CASSPKGQGWQETQYF
TGTGCCAGCAGCCCGAAGGGACAGGGATGGCAAGAGACCCAGTACTTC
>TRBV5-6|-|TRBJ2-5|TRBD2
CASSLGLAEGNF
TGTGCCAGCAGCTTGGGACTAGCGGAGGGGAACTTC
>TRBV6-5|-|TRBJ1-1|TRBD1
CASRTGGWTEAFF
TGTGCCAGTAGGACAGGGGGTTGGACTGAAGCTTTCTTT
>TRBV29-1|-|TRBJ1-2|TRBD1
CSVEGGTANYGYTF
TGCAGCGTTGAGGGCGGGACAGCAAACTATGGCTACACCTTC
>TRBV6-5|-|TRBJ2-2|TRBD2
CASSYSAGGGSGELFF
TGTGCCAGCAGTTACTCGGCGGGAGGGGGGTCCGGGGAGCTGTTTTTT
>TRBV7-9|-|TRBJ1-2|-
CASSGHRRTNYGYTF
TGTGCCAGCAGCGGGCACAGGCGAACTAACTATGGCTACACCTTC
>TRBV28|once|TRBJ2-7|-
CASSLGTPGEQYF
TGTGCCAGCAGTTTAGGGACTCCCGGTGAGCAGTACTTC
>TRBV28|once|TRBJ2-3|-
CASSYVSGEGVDTQYF
TGTGCCAGCAGTTACGTTTCGGGGGAAGGGGTAGATACGCAGTATTTT
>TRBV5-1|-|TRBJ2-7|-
CASSGAPDGSSEQYF
TGCGCCAGCAGCGGGGCCCCAGACGGGAGTTCCGAGCAGTACTTC
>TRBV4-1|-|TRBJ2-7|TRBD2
CASSLLLADNYEQYF
TGCGCCAGCAGCTTACTACTAGCGGACAACTACGAGCAGTACTTC
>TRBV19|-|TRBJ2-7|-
CASSLADKGGYEQYF
TGTGCCAGTAGTTTAGCCGACAAAGGGGGTTACGAGCAGTACTTC
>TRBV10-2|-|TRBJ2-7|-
CASRGEWPYEQYF
TGCGCCAGCAGGGGGGAGTGGCCCTACGAGCAGTACTTC
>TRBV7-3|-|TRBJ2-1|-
CASSGGDGHYNEQFF
TGTGCCAGCAGCGGAGGGGACGGACACTACAATGAGCAGTTCTTC
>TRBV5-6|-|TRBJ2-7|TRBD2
CASSLRLAAYEQYF
TGTGCCAGCAGCTTGAGACTAGCGGCCTACGAGCAGTACTTC
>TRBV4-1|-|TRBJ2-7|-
CASSQESVGRAYEQYF
TGCGCCAGCAGCCAAGAATCGGTCGGCCGGGCCTACGAGCAGTACTTC
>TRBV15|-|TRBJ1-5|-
CATSRERSSNQPQHF
TGTGCCACCAGCAGAGAGCGGTCGAGCAATCAGCCCCAGCATTTT
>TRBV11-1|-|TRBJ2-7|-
CASSLTPDEQYF
TGTGCCAGCAGCTTAACTCCAGACGAGCAGTACTTC
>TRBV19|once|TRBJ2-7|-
CASSMGIQGYYEQYF
TGTGCCAGTAGTATGGGGATCCAAGGATACTACGAGCAGTACTTC
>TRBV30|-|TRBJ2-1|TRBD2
CAWGEGSSYNEQFF
TGTGCCTGGGGGGAGGGGAGCTCCTACAATGAGCAGTTCTTC
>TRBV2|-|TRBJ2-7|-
CASTNSGLEQYF
TGTGCCAGCACAAACTCTGGGCTCGAGCAGTACTTC
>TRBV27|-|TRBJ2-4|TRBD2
CASMSGRGDIQYF
TGTGCCAGCATGAGCGGGAGGGGGGACATTCAGTACTTC
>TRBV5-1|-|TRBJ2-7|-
CASSYDGNPYEQYF
TGCGCCAGCAGCTATGACGGAAACCCCTACGAGCAGTACTTC
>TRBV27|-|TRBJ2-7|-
CASGPDYEQYF
TGTGCCAGCGGCCCAGATTACGAGCAGTACTTC
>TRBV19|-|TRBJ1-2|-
CASSMYPSPAYGYTF
TGTGCCAGTAGTATGTATCCCTCTCCCGCCTATGGCTACACCTTC
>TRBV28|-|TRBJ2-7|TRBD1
CASSSGTGVSYEQYF
TGTGCCAGCAGCTCCGGGACAGGGGTTTCCTACGAGCAGTACTTC
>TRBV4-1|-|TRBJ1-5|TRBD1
CASSQTGTATSQYSNQPQHF
TGCGCCAGCAGCCAGACCGGGACAGCCACCTCCCAGTATAGCAATCAGCCCCAGCATTTT
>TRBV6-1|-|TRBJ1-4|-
CASREPGTIGEKLFF
TGTGCCAGCAGGGAACCCGGGACCATCGGGGAAAAACTGTTTTTT
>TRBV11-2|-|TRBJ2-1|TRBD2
CASSLVPGLAIYNEQFF
TGTGCCAGCAGCTTAGTCCCGGGACTAGCGATCTACAATGAGCAGTTCTTC
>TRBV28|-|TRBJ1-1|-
CASSFRTEAFF
TGTGCCAGCAGTTTCAGGACTGAAGCTTTCTTT
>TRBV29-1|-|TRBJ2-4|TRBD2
CSVEGPGAGVVGAKNIQYF
TGCAGCGTTGAAGGACCGGGAGCGGGAGTTGTCGGCGCCAAAAACATTCAGTACTTC